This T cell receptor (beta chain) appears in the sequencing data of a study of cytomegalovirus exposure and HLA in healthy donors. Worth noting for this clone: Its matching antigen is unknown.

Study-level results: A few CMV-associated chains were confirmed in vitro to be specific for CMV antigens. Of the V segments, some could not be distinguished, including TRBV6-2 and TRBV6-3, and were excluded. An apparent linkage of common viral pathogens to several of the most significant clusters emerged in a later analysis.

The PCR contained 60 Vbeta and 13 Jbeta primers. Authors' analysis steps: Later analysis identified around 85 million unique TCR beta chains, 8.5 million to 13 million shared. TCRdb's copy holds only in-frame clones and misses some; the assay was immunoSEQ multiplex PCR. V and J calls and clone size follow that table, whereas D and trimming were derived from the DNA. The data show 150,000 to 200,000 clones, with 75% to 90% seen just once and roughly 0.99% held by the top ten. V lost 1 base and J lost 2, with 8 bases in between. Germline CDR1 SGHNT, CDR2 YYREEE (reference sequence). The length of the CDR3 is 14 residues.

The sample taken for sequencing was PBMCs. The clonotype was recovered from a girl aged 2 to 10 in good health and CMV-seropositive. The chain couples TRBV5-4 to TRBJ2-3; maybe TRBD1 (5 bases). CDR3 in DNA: TGTGCCAGCAGCTTGTCCAGGGTCACAGATACGCAGTATTTT. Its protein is CASSLSRVTDTQYF.